The clone carrying this T cell receptor (beta chain) was recorded many times. Its antigen is not known. The data originate from a study of early T cells in non-severe SARS-CoV-2 infection. About the research overall: The authors sequenced bulk RNA from unsorted whole blood, leaving chains unpaired.

Findings and caveats of the study: VDJdb matching favored anti-spike CD8 responses, missing private and CD4 specificities.

Individual cDNA molecules received unique molecular identifiers during library preparation. MiXCR, applied by TCRdb to the 5' RACE reads, yields one record per CDR3 protein. Of approximately 90,000 distinct CDR3 sequences listed, 16% are singletons. The germline V gene encodes CDR1 DFQATT and CDR2 SNEGSKA (reference sequence). This CDR3 has 16 amino acids. Trimming left V 3 bases short and J 2 bases short, with 16 bases between. J is TRBJ2-2 and V is TRBV20-1; a possible D gene is TRBD2 (6 bases). This TCR was sampled from an adult who was a healthcare worker with PCR-confirmed SARS-CoV-2 infection or an uninfected control (not recorded which). This sample comprised whole blood, obtained at baseline. CDR3 nucleotide sequence: TGCAGTGCTAGGAACCCGGAGGGACTCAACACCGGGGAGCTGTTTTTT. Amino acids: CSARNPEGLNTGELFF.